This TCR beta chain appears in the sequencing data of a study of blood T cell repertoires in COVID-19 (dated by TCRdb to about 2020). Regarding the study in general: Samples from collaborators originated in the United States, Italy and Spain and spanned both the acute and convalescent phases of COVID-19. The material from the prospective study consisted of cDNA or gDNA derived from T cells, B-cell-depleted T cells, or PBMCs. Subjects who had been exposed to COVID-19, were actively infected with it, or had recovered from it provided the deeply sampled blood TCRbeta repertoires that made up the dataset. A freely available public database, intended as a resource for researchers studying the immune response to SARS-CoV-2, is where the repertoires were released. Samples were obtained from the ongoing ImmuneRACE study (first 160 participants) and from 1,254 subjects provided by 6 global collaborators. A de-identified subject ID, COVID-19 status, age in years and sex were almost always included in the sample metadata. Where available, HLA class I and class II types were taken from metadata supplied by the sample provider and were not determined by assay-based typing. What the work shows at the level of the full study, not this receptor alone: The amount of clinical and demographic metadata varied by source and participant and was provided uncurated.

Each collaborating institution followed its own protocols to collect whole blood in K2EDTA tubes. Collaborator samples were shipped for TCRbeta analysis as frozen whole blood, isolated PBMCs, or DNA extracted from either sample type. As regards this clone: Its antigen specificity is not known. There are no base qualities to consult, and no much larger clone falls within one base.

V is cut by 0 bases and J by 5 bases, and the space between the germline ends is 9 bases. CDR1 and CDR2 were assigned from the germline V gene as SGHRS and YFSETQ. From the cysteine up to the phenylalanine, the CDR3 has a length of 14 residues. Only the CDR3 region is kept as DNA, spanning 42 bases read in frame from base 1. TCRbeta CDR3 regions were amplified from genomic DNA using the immunoSEQ Assay, a bias-controlled multiplex PCR. In the authors' own workflow: The number of nucleated cells in each sample was estimated from the amplification of reference gene primers within the assay. To quantify the absolute abundance of each unique TCRbeta CDR3 rearrangement, sequence reads were collapsed and filtered. For each sample, productive Simpson clonality was calculated by taking the square root of Simpson's diversity index across productive rearrangements. TCRdb limited this immuneACCESS table to in-frame rearrangements with V and J called. A share of clones is missing; checked studies link under half to unresolved V genes, and the rest is unexplained. The V and J calls and clone size are taken from that table; D and trimming were inferred from the DNA. The sample table shows 100,000 to 150,000 clones, and over 75% are seen once. 1% to 1.5% of the sample is taken by the ten largest.

The sample consisted of peripheral blood. The sequence links TRBV5-1 to TRBJ2-1; tentative D gene TRBD2, with 6 bases matching. The origin of this receptor is a woman of 80 years or more with acute or convalescent COVID-19. The CDR3 in this case is CASSLAGDHNEQFF. In nucleotides, the sequence is TGCGCCAGCAGCTTGGCGGGAGACCACAATGAGCAGTTCTTC.